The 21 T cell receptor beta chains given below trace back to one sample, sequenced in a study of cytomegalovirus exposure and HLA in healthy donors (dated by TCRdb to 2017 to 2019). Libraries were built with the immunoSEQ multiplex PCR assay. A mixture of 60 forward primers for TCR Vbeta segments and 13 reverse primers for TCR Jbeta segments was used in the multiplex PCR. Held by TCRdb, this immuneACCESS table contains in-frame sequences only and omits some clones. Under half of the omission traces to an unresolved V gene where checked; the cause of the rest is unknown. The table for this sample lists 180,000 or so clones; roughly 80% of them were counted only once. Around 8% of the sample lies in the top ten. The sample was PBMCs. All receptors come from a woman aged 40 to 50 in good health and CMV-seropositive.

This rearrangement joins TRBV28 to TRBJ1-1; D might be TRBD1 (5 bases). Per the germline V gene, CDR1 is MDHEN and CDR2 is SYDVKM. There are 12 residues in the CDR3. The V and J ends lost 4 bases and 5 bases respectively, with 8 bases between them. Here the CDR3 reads CASSWQGTEAFF. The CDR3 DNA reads TGTGCCAGCAGTTGGCAGGGAACTGAAGCTTTCTTT. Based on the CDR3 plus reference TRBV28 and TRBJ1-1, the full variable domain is DVKVTQSSRYLVKRTGEKVFLECVQDMDHENMFWYRQDPGLGLRLIYFSYDVKMKEKGDIPEGYSVSREKKERFSLILESASTNQTSMYLCASSWQGTEAFFGQGTRLTVV.

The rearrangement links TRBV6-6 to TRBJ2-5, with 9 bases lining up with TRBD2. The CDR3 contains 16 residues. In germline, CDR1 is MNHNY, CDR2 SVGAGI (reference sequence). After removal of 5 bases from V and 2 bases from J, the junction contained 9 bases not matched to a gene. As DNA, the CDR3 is TGTGCCAGCAGTGGCGGGACTAGCCACGGGCAAGAGACCCAGTACTTC. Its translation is CASSGGTSHGQETQYF.

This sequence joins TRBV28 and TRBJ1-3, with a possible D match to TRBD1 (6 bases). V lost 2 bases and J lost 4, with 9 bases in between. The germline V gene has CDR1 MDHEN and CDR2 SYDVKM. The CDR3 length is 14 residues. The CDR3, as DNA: TGTGCCAGCAGTTTAACAGGGAGAGGAAACACCATATATTTT. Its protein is CASSLTGRGNTIYF.

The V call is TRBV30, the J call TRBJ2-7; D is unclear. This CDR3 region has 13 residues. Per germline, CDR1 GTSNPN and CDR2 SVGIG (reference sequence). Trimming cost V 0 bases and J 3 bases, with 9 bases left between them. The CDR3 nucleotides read TGTGCCTGGAGTGTGGGCAGCCGCTACGAGCAGTACTTC. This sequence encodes CAWSVGSRYEQYF.

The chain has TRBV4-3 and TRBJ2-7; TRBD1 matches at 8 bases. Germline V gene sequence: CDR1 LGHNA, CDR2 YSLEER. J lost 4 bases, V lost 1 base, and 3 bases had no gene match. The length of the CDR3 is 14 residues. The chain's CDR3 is CASSQGTGLYEQYF. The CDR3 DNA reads TGCGCCAGCAGCCAAGGGACAGGGCTTTACGAGCAGTACTTC.

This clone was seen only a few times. This CDR3 is CATSRDLGYTDTQYF. For the CDR3, the DNA is TGTGCCACCAGCAGAGATCTAGGATACACAGATACGCAGTATTTT. The chain links TRBV15 to TRBJ2-3; D unclear. This CDR3 is built from 15 residues. The V gene's germline CDR1 is LNHNV and CDR2 YYDKDF (reference sequence). Trimming removed 0 bases at V and 2 bases at J, with 9 bases between.

In nucleotides, the CDR3 is TGTGCCAGCAGCCTCGTCTCATCTAGCGGCTATTCCTACAATGAGCAGTTCTTC. It encodes CASSLVSSSGYSYNEQFF. The chain carries TRBV28 and TRBJ2-1, with 7 bases fitting TRBD2. V lost 6 bases to trimming and J lost 1 base; unmatched junction nucleotides: 15. This CDR3 spans 18 amino acids. Germline V gene data show CDR1 as MDHEN and CDR2 as SYDVKM.

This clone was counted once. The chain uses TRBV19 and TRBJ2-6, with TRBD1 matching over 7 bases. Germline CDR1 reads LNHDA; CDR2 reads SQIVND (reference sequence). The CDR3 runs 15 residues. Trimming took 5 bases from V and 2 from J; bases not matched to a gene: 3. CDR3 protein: CASSPTGTGANVLTF. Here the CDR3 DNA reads TGTGCCAGTAGTCCGACAGGGACTGGGGCCAACGTCCTGACTTTC.

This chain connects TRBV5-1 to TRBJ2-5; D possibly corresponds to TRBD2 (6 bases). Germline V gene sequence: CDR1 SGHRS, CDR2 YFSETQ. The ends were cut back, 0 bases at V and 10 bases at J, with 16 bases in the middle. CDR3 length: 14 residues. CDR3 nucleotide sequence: TGCGCCAGCAGCTTGGCCGGGGGACCCGAGGGCCAGTACTTC. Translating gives CASSLAGGPEGQYF.

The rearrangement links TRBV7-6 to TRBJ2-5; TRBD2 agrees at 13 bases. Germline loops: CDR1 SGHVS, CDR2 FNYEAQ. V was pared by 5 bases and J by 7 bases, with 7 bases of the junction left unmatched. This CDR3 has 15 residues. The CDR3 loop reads CASSPRLAGGGTQYF. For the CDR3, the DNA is TGTGCCAGCAGCCCCCGACTAGCGGGAGGTGGGACCCAGTACTTC.

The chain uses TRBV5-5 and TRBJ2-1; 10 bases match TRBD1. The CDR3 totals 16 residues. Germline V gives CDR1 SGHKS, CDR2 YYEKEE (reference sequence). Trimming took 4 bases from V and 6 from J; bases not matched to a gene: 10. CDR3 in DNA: TGTGCCAGCAGCCGGTATAGGGGACAGGGGAGCAATGAGCAGTTCTTC. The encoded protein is CASSRYRGQGSNEQFF. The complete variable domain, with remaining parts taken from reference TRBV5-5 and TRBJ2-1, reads DAGVTQSPTHLIKTRGQQVTLRCSPISGHKSVSWYQQVLGQGPQFIFQYYEKEERGRGNFPDRFSARQFPNYSSELNVNALLLGDSALYLCASSRYRGQGSNEQFFGPGTRLTVL.

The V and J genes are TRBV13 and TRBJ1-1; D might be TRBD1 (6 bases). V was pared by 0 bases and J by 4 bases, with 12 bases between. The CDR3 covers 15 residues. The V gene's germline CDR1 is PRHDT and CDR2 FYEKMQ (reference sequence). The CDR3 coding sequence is TGTGCCAGCAGCTTAGGCAGGGGCGGGGGCACTGAAGCTTTCTTT. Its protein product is CASSLGRGGGTEAFF. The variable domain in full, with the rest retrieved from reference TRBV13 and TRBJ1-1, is AAGVIQSPRHLIKEKRETATLKCYPIPRHDTVYWYQQGPGQDPQFLISFYEKMQSDKGSIPDRFSAQQFSDYHSELNMSSLELGDSALYFCASSLGRGGGTEAFFGQGTRLTVV.

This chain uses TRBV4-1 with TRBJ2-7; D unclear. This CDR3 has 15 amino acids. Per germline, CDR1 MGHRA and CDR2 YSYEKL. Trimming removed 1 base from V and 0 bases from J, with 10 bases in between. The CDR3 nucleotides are TGCGCCAGCAGCCAAGTCGACTTCAGCTCCTACGAGCAGTACTTC. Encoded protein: CASSQVDFSSYEQYF.

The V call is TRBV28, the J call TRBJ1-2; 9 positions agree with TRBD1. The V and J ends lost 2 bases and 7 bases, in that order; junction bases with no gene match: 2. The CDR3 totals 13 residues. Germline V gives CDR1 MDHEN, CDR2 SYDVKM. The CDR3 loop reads CASSLPDRGGYTF. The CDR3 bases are TGTGCCAGCAGTTTACCGGACAGGGGTGGCTACACCTTC.

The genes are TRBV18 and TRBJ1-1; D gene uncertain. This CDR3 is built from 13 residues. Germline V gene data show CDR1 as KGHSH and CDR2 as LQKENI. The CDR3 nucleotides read TGTGCTTCGTCGAGGGTCGGGTGGACTGAAGCTTTCTTT. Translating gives CASSRVGWTEAFF.

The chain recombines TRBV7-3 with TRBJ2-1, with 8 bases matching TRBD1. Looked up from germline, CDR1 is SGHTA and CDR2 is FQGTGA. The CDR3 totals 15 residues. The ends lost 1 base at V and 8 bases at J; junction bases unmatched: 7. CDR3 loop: CASSLKADRGDEQFF. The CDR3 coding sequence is TGTGCCAGCAGCTTAAAGGCCGACAGGGGCGATGAGCAGTTCTTC.

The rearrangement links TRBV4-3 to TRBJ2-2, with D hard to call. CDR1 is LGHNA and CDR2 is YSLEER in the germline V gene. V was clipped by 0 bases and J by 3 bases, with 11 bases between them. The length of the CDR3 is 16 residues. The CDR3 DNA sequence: TGCGCCAGCAGCCAAGATCTGAACGGGTACACCGGGGAGCTGTTTTTT. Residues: CASSQDLNGYTGELFF.

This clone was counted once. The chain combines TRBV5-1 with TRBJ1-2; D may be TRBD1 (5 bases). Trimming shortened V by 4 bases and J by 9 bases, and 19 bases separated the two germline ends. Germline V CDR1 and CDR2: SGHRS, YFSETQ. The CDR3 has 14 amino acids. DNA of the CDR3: TGCGCCAGCAGCCCCGACGCCCGGCGGGGGAGCTACACCTTC. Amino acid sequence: CASSPDARRGSYTF.

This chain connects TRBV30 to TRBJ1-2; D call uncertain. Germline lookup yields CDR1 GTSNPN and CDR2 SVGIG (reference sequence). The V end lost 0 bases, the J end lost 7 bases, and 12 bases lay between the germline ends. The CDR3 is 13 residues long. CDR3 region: CAWSVSGTGGYTF. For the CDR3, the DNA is TGTGCCTGGAGTGTATCGGGAACCGGTGGCTACACCTTC.

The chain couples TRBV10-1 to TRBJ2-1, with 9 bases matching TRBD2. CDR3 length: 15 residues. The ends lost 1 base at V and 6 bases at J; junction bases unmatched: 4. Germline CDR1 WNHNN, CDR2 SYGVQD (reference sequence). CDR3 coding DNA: TGCGCCAGCAGTGAGTTAGCGGGAGTAGGCAATGAGCAGTTCTTC. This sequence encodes CASSELAGVGNEQFF.

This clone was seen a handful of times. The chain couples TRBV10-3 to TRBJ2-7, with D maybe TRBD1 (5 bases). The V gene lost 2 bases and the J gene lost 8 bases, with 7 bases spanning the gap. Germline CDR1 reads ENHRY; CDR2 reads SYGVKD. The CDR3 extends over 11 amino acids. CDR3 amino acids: CAISEKGQQYF. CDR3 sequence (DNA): TGTGCCATCAGTGAGAAGGGGCAGCAGTACTTC.